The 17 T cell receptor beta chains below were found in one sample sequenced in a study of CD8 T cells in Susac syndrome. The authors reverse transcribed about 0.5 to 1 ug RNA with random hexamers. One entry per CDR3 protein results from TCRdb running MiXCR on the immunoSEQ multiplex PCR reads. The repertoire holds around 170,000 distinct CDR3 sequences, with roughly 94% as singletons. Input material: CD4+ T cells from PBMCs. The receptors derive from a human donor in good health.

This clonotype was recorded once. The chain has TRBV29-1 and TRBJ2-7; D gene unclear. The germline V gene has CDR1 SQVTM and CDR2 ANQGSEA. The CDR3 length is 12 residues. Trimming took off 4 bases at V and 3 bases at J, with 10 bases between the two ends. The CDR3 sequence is CSVGTANYEQYF. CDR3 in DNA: TGCAGCGTTGGGACCGCGAACTACGAGCAGTACTTC.

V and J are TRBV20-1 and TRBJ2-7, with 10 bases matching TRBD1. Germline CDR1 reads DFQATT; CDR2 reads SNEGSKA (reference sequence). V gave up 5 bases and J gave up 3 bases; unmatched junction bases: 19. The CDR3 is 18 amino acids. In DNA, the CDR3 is TGCAGTGCTTTCAACCGGGACAGGGGCAACCCAGGGGGCTACGAGCAGTACTTC. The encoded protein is CSAFNRDRGNPGGYEQYF.

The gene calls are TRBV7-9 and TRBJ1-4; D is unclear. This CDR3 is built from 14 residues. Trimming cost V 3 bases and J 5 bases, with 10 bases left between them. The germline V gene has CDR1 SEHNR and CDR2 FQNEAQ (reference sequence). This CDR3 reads CASSFLTGNEKLFF. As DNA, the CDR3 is TGTGCCAGCAGCTTCTTGACGGGAAATGAAAAACTGTTTTTT.

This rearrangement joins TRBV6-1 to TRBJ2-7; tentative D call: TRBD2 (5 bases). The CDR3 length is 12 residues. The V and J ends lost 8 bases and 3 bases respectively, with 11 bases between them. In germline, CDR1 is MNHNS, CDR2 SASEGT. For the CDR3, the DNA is TGTGCCAGCCTTGGACGGGGCTACGAGCAGTACTTC. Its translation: CASLGRGYEQYF.

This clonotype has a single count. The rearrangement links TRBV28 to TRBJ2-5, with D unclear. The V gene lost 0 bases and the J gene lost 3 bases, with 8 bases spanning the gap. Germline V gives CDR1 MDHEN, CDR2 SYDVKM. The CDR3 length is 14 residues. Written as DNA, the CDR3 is TGTGCCAGCAGTTTATGGACGCAAAAAGAGACCCAGTACTTC. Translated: CASSLWTQKETQYF.

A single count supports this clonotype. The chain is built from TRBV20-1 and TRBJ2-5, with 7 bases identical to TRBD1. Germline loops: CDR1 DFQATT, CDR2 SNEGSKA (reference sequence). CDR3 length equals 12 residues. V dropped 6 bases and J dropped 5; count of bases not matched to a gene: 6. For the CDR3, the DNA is TGCAGTGCCGACGACAGGGCTGAGACCCAGTACTTC. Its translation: CSADDRAETQYF.

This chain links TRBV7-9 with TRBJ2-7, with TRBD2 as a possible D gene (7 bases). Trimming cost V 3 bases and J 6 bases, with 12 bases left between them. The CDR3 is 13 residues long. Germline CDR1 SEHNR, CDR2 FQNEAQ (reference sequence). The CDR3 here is CASSLGGLREQYF. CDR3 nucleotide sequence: TGTGCCAGCAGCTTGGGGGGGCTCCGCGAGCAGTACTTC.

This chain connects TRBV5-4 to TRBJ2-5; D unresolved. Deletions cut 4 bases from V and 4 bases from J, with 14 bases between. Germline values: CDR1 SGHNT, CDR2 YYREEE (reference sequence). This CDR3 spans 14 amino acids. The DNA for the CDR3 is TGTGCCAGCAGCCTTCGGTATCCGCCAGAGACCCAGTACTTC. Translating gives CASSLRYPPETQYF.

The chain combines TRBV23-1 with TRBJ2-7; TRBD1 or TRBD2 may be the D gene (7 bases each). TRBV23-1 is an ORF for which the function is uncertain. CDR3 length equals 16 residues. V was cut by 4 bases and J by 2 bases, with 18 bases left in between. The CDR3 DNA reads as TGCGCCAGCAGTCCCCAGGGGGGGGGCAGGACCTACGAGCAGTACTTC. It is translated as CASSPQGGGRTYEQYF.

The CDR3 DNA reads as TGTGCCAGCAGTGAACCCGGGGCCCCAGGGGTGTCCCTCCACTTT. Translating it yields CASSEPGAPGVSLHF. V usage is TRBV6-1 and J usage is TRBJ1-6, with TRBD1 as a possible D gene (6 bases). CDR1 is MNHNS, CDR2 SASEGT, per germline. CDR3 length equals 15 residues. Trimming shortened V by 2 bases and J by 14 bases, and 19 bases separated the two germline ends.

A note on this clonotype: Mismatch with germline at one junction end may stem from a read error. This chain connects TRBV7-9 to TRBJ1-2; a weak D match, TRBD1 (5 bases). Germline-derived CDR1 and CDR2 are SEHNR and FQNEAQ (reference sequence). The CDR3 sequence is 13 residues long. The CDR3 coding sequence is TGTGCCAGCAGCTTTGGCGGGGCCGATGGCTACATCTTC. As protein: CASSFGGADGYIF.

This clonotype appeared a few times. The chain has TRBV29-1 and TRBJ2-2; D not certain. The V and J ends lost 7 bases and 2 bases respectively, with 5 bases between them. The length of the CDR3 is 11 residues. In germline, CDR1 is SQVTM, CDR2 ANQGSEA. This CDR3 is CSGSNTGELFF. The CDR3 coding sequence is TGCAGCGGATCAAACACCGGGGAGCTGTTTTTT.

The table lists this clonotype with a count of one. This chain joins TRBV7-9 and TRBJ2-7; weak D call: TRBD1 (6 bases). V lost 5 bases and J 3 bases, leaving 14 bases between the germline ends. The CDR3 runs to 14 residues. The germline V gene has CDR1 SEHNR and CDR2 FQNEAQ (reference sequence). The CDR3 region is CASSPRQEFYEQYF. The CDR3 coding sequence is TGTGCCAGCAGCCCCCGACAGGAATTCTACGAGCAGTACTTC.

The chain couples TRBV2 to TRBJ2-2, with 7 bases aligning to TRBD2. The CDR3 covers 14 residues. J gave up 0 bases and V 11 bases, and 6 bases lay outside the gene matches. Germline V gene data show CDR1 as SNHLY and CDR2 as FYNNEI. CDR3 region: CAGSGTTNTGELFF. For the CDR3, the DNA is TGTGCCGGGTCCGGGACTACGAACACCGGGGAGCTGTTTTTT.

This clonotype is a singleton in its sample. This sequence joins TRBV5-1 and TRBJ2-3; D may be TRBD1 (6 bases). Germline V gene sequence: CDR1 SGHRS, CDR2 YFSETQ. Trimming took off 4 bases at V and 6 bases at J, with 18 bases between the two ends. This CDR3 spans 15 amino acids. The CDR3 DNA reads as TGCGCCAGCAGCCCCACCCCAGGGGCAACGGATACGCAGTATTTT. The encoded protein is CASSPTPGATDTQYF.

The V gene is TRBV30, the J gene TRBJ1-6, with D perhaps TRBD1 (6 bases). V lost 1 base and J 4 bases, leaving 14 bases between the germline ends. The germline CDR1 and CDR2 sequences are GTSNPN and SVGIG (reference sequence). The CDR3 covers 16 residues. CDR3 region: CAWSGGTNLYNSPLHF. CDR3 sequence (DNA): TGTGCCTGGAGTGGAGGGACAAACCTTTATAATTCACCCCTCCACTTT.

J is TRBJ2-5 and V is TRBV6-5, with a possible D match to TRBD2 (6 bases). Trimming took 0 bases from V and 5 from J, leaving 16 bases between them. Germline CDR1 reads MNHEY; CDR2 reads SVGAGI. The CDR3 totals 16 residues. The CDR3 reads CASSYSAGTSRETQYF. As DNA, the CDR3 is TGTGCCAGCAGTTACTCGGCAGGGACTTCACGTGAGACCCAGTACTTC.